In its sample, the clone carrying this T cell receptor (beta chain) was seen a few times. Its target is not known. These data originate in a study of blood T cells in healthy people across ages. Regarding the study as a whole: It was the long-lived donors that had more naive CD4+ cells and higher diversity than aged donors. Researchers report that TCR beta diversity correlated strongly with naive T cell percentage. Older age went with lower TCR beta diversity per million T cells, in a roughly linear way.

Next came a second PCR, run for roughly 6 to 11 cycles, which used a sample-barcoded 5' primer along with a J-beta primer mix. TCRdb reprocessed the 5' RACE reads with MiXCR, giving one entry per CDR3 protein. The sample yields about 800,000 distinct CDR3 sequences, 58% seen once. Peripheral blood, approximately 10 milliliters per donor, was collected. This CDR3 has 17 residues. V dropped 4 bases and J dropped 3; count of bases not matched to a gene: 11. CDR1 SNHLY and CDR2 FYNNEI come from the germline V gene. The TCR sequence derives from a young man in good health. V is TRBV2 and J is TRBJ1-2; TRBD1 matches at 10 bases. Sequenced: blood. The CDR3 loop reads CASSAWATGGTDYGYTF. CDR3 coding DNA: TGTGCCAGCAGTGCTTGGGCGACAGGGGGCACAGACTATGGCTACACCTTC.